This T cell receptor (beta chain) was sequenced during a study of regulatory T cells in long-lasting Graves disease (dated by TCRdb to about 2021). For the wider study: Persistent Graves' disease was defined as antithyroid drug treatment for over 5 years with persistently positive TSH receptor autoantibodies. Patients with persistent Graves' disease were compared with patients with newly diagnosed Graves' disease using TCR sequencing and RNA sequencing of peripheral blood. The study took place in China and was registered as a clinical trial. A total of roughly 33 samples were covered by TCR sequencing, comprising approximately 13 persistent and roughly 20 newly diagnosed Graves' disease patients. Antithyroid drugs had been taken for 8.5 to 13 years on average by persistent Graves' disease patients in the clinical cohort. Here is what the overall study found, with its caveats: As a limitation, the authors acknowledged that the small sample size may reduce accuracy. Because the primary lesion, thyroid tissue, could not be accessed, the study looked at peripheral blood alone. Sequencing and analysis were limited to the TCR beta chain. Lower TCR Shannon entropy and fewer highly expanded clones were observed in persistent Graves' disease patients than in newly diagnosed patients, which suggested clonal expansion. Persistent disease showed preferential use of TRBV28, TRBJ1-2 and TRBJ2-5, whereas newly diagnosed disease favored TRBV20-1 and TRBJ2-1. A larger number of public clonotypes was shared among persistent patients (fewer than 3,000) than among newly diagnosed patients (approximately 1,000).

The germline V gene (reference sequence) sets CDR1 to LNHDA and CDR2 to SQIVND. Here V drops 4 bases and J drops 0 bases, and the junction holds 6 bases not matched to any gene. The CDR3 contains 16 residues, cysteine and phenylalanine counted. Just CDR3 DNA is preserved here, 48 bases in frame from base 1. In light of the paper, this sample's time point label describes: persistent/refractory GD, antithyroid drugs over 5 years with positive TRAb. RNA was extracted from PBMCs in TRIzol for both TCR sequencing and RNA sequencing. The diagnosis of Graves' disease was made according to American Thyroid Association guidelines. Patients were recruited from an endocrinology department in Xi'an, China. Each patient gave roughly 8.4 milliliters of peripheral blood, collected in an EDTA anticoagulant tube. Ficoll Paque Plus density gradient separation was used to isolate PBMCs, and no further T cell sorting was done. An Agilent 2100 Bioanalyzer and agarose gel were used to check RNA quality, while a NanoDrop 2000 measured RNA concentration.

Of note for this clonotype: Its antigen is not yet known. There are no base qualities to consult, and no much larger clone falls within one base.

Receptor amplification or capture employed multiplex PCR. The listed sequencing device is Illumina HiSeq 4000. TCR beta libraries were built with iRepertoire HTBI primers and Arm-PCR amplification of CDR3 regions. PCR products were gel purified before sequencing. Concerning the study's data processing: Across samples, approximately 68 TRBV and 13 to 15 TRBJ segments were identified and used for gene usage analysis of CDR3 amino acid clonotypes. COPE and FqMerger were used to merge filtered high-quality paired reads into contigs. BLAST was used to align contigs to IMGT TRBV, TRBD and TRBJ reference genes, with CDR3 defined following IMGT. Any clonotype with a frequency above 0.1% was classified as a highly expanded clone. Repertoire diversity was measured by Shannon entropy, and V-J evenness by the Gini coefficient. Public clonotypes were defined as clonotypes shared by more than one individual. TCRdb handled the public reads itself, with Q25 trimming in fastp and clone calling in MiXCR, and kept productive beta chains. Under each unique CDR3 protein, matching rows form one entry showing the most common genes and DNA. TCRdb, not the authors, supplied the V and J calls. This sample lists around 430,000 distinct CDR3 sequences; 22% were detected once. The ten largest clones represent roughly 14% of the sample.

This sequence originates from a female donor with Graves disease. Rearrangement joined TRBV19 to TRBJ2-3, with 8 bases in between that match TRBD1. The sequenced sample was peripheral blood mononuclear cells (PBMCs), obtained when the disease was refractory, from a patient treated with antithyroid drugs. The DNA reads TGTGCCAGTAGTACCGGGACAGGAACTAGCACAGATACGCAGTATTTT. This sequence encodes CASSTGTGTSTDTQYF.